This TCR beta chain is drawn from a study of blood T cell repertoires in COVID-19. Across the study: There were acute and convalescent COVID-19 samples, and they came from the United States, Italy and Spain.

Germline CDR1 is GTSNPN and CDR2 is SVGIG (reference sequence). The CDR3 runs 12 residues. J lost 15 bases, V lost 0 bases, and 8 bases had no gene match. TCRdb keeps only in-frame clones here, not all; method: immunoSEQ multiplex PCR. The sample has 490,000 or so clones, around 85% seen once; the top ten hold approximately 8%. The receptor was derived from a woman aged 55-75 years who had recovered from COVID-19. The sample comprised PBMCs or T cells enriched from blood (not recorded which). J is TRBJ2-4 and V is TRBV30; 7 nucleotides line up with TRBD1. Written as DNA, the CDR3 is TGTGCCTGGAGTGTGGCAGGGGGAAGGTGGTACTTC. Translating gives CAWSVAGGRWYF.